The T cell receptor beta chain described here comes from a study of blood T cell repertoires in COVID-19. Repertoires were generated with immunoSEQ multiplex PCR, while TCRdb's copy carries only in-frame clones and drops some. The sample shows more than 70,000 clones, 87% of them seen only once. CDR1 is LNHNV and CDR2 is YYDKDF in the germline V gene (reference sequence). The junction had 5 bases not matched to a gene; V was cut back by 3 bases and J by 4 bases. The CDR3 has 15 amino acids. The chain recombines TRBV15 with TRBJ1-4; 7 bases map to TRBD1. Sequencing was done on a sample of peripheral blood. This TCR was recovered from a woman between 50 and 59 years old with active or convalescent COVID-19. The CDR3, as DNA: TGTGCCACCAGCAGGCAAGGGACAGTTAATGAAAAACTGTTTTTT. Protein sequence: CATSRQGTVNEKLFF.